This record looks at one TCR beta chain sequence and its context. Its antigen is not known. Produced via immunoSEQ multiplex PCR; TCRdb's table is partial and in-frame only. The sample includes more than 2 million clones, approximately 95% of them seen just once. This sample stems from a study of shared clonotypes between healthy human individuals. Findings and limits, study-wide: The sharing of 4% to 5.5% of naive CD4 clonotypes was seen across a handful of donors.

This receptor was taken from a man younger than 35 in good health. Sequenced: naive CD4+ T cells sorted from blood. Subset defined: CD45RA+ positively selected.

CDR3 nucleotide sequence: TGTGCCAGCAGCTGGGCCAGACTCGTACATACGCAGTATTTT. Encoded protein: CASSWARLVHTQYF. J is TRBJ2-3 and V is TRBV5-4; no reliable D call. Germline assignment: CDR1 SGHNT and CDR2 YYREEE (reference sequence). Trimming took off 3 bases at V and 7 bases at J, with 15 bases between the two ends. The CDR3 totals 14 residues.